A selection of T cell receptor beta chains follows, all from one sample in a study of cytomegalovirus exposure and HLA in healthy donors. Sequenced by immunoSEQ multiplex PCR; TCRdb stores in-frame clones only, minus some. Its table records about 130,000 clones. Sequencing input: PBMCs. The source of these receptors is a woman between 35 and 50 years old in good health and CMV-seronegative. CDR3s include the opening cysteine and the closing phenylalanine or tryptophan. The order of the fields is V gene, J gene, D gene, CDR3 protein, CDR3 DNA. D genes are given only for firm matches.

TRBV27	TRBJ1-4	.	CASSFRHHVATNEKLFF	TGTGCCAGCAGTTTTAGACACCACGTTGCAACTAATGAAAAACTGTTTTTT
TRBV18	TRBJ1-5	TRBD1	CASSPRLTGSNQPQHF	TGTGCCAGCTCACCACGTCTGACAGGGTCTAATCAGCCCCAGCATTTT
TRBV18	TRBJ1-5	.	CASSPQSHRAQPQHF	TGTGCCAGCTCACCACAGAGTCACAGGGCTCAGCCCCAGCATTTT
TRBV6-5	TRBJ1-2	.	CASRWGGGYTF	TGTGCCAGCAGATGGGGGGGAGGCTACACCTTC
TRBV2	TRBJ2-6	TRBD1	CASTLDRAGANVLTF	TGTGCCAGCACCCTAGACAGGGCCGGGGCCAACGTCCTGACTTTC
TRBV19	TRBJ1-5	.	CASNHYWDSKIGQPQHF	TGTGCCAGTAATCACTATTGGGACTCTAAAATCGGACAGCCCCAGCATTTT
TRBV4-3	TRBJ1-2	TRBD1	CASSHYRQGTYGYTF	TGCGCCAGCAGCCACTACCGACAGGGCACCTATGGCTACACCTTC
TRBV23-1	TRBJ1-1	TRBD1	CASSQSRQGVNLNTEAFF	TGCGCCAGCAGTCAATCACGACAGGGGGTCAACTTGAACACTGAAGCTTTCTTT
TRBV6-4	TRBJ1-2	.	CASSEQGGGYTF	TGTGCCAGCAGTGAACAGGGTGGAGGCTACACCTTC
TRBV10-3	TRBJ1-4	.	CAISGTATNEKLFF	TGTGCCATCAGTGGTACTGCAACTAATGAAAAACTGTTTTTT
TRBV7-2	TRBJ2-3	TRBD1	CASSRQGIWDTQYF	TGTGCCAGCAGCCGACAGGGTATCTGGGATACGCAGTATTTT
TRBV7-2	TRBJ1-2	.	CASSLGSGVGGGYTF	TGTGCCAGCAGCTTAGGGTCCGGGGTTGGGGGGGGCTACACCTTC
TRBV6-1	TRBJ1-3	.	CASGAGQLKSNTIYF	TGTGCCAGCGGTGCGGGACAACTCAAGTCAAACACCATATATTTT
TRBV6-4	TRBJ2-2	.	CASRNQGGVTGELFF	TGTGCCAGCAGAAATCAGGGCGGGGTCACCGGGGAGCTGTTTTTT
TRBV28	TRBJ1-1	TRBD1	CASSLPTGVTEAFF	TGTGCCAGCAGTTTACCCACAGGGGTTACTGAAGCTTTCTTT
TRBV11-2	TRBJ2-2	.	CASSFPGTYKSANTGELFF	TGTGCCAGCAGCTTCCCCGGGACTTACAAATCCGCGAACACCGGGGAGCTGTTTTTT
TRBV7-9	TRBJ2-1	.	CASTRYNEQFF	TGTGCCAGCACGCGATACAATGAGCAGTTCTTC
TRBV6-5	TRBJ1-5	.	CASSPGQTSNQPQHF	TGTGCCAGCAGTCCCGGACAGACTAGCAATCAGCCCCAGCATTTT
TRBV4-3	TRBJ1-3	.	CASSQGAASSGNTIYF	TGCGCCAGCAGCCAAGGTGCGGCTAGCTCTGGAAACACCATATATTTT
TRBV4-3	TRBJ1-6	.	CASSPRVSSYNSPLHF	TGCGCCAGCAGCCCCAGGGTGAGCTCCTATAATTCACCCCTCCACTTT
TRBV27	TRBJ1-5	.	CASSLGFYQPQHF	TGTGCCAGCAGTCTCGGGTTTTATCAGCCCCAGCATTTT
TRBV10-3	TRBJ2-4	.	CAISAPEGRNIQYF	TGTGCCATCAGTGCCCCGGAGGGTCGAAACATTCAGTACTTC
TRBV5-1	TRBJ1-2	.	CASSPFTGNYGYTF	TGCGCCAGCAGCCCCTTTACAGGGAACTATGGCTACACCTTC
TRBV9	TRBJ1-5	.	CASSVGDLGNRPQHF	TGTGCCAGCAGCGTAGGAGATCTGGGCAATCGGCCCCAGCATTTT
TRBV9	TRBJ2-5	TRBD2	CASSVGTSGGAGEETQYF	TGTGCCAGCAGCGTAGGGACTAGCGGGGGGGCCGGCGAAGAGACCCAGTACTTC
TRBV19	TRBJ1-4	TRBD1	CASSSPGQGKEKLFF	TGTGCCAGTAGTTCTCCGGGACAGGGAAAGGAAAAACTGTTTTTT
TRBV6-5	TRBJ1-1	.	CASTRGQSLEAFF	TGTGCCAGCACCAGAGGACAGTCCCTTGAAGCTTTCTTT
TRBV7-2	TRBJ2-2	TRBD2	CASSPEGSGANTGELFF	TGTGCCAGCAGCCCTGAGGGTAGCGGGGCGAACACCGGGGAGCTGTTTTTT
TRBV5-1	TRBJ2-3	TRBD2	CASSLAASGRQDTQYF	TGCGCCAGCAGCTTGGCGGCTAGCGGGAGGCAGGATACGCAGTATTTT